The rows below give T cell receptor beta chains drawn from one sample of a study of blood T cell repertoires in COVID-19. Clones were sequenced by immunoSEQ multiplex PCR, and TCRdb holds only the in-frame ones, with some missing. The sample contains some 700,000 clones, 70% to 90% of which appear only once. The sequencing input was peripheral blood. The receptors were sampled from a woman younger than 35 with acute or convalescent COVID-19. CDR3s include the opening cysteine and the closing phenylalanine or tryptophan. D genes are given only for firm matches. Size is omitted from some rows. Given values are once, few, many or a class for expanded clones.

clone_size	j_call	d_call	v_call	cdr3_nt	cdr3_aa
.	TRBJ1-1	TRBD1	TRBV27	TGTGCCAGCAGAGTACAGGGGATCATGAACACTGAAGCTTTCTTT	CASRVQGIMNTEAFF
.	TRBJ2-7	.	TRBV19	TGTGCCAGTAGTTTTCGGACGGCCTCGGGAGAGCAGTACTTC	CASSFRTASGEQYF
.	TRBJ1-5	.	TRBV5-6	TGTGCCAGCAGCTTGACTCAGGGTAGCAATCAGCCCCAGCATTTT	CASSLTQGSNQPQHF
.	TRBJ2-3	TRBD2	TRBV5-8	TGTGCCAGCAGCTTTTCGGGGGGAACAGATACGCAGTATTTT	CASSFSGGTDTQYF
.	TRBJ1-2	TRBD1	TRBV30	TGTGCCTGGAGTGCGGACAGGGGGCGCCGGGACTATGGCTACACCTTC	CAWSADRGRRDYGYTF
few	TRBJ1-2	.	TRBV28	TGTGCCAGCAGGCCCGAAGTACCCTCTCTAGCTAACTATGGCTACACCTTC	CASRPEVPSLANYGYTF
once	TRBJ1-2	.	TRBV28	TGTGCCAGCAGTTCGGGTAGAAACTATGGCTACACCTTC	CASSSGRNYGYTF
.	TRBJ1-6	.	TRBV9	TGTGCCAGCAGCGTAGGGGGACTCCCCGATTCACCCCTCCACTTT	CASSVGGLPDSPLHF
.	TRBJ2-2	TRBD1	TRBV7-2	TGTGCCAGCAGCCCCATGACAGGGCCCACCGGGGAGCTGTTTTTT	CASSPMTGPTGELFF
.	TRBJ1-2	TRBD1	TRBV7-2	TGTGCCAGCAGTCACAGGGGGGCCGGACCTTATTATGGCTACACCTTC	CASSHRGAGPYYGYTF
.	TRBJ1-1	TRBD1	TRBV30	TGTGCCTGGACCCGGACAGGGCTTATGGGCACTGAAGCTTTCTTT	CAWTRTGLMGTEAFF
.	TRBJ2-1	.	TRBV11-3	TGTGCCAGCAGCTTAGAGCTCAGTGAGCAGTTCTTC	CASSLELSEQFF
.	TRBJ2-3	TRBD2	TRBV30	TGTGCCTGGAGTGTGGCTAGCGGGAGCACAGATACGCAGTATTTT	CAWSVASGSTDTQYF
.	TRBJ1-1	TRBD1	TRBV19	TGTGCCAGTAGTAGCGGCAGGGGGTGGGACACTGAAGCTTTCTTT	CASSSGRGWDTEAFF
.	TRBJ2-7	.	TRBV2	TGTGCCAGCAGTGAAGTAGAGGGTGGACAGTATCCCTACGAGCAGTACTTC	CASSEVEGGQYPYEQYF
.	TRBJ2-3	.	TRBV4-3	TGCGCCAGCAGCCAATACGAGGGGGTGACAGATACGCAGTATTTT	CASSQYEGVTDTQYF
.	TRBJ1-2	.	TRBV2	TGTGCCAGCAGTGTAGGGGATGGCTACACCTTC	CASSVGDGYTF
.	TRBJ2-5	TRBD1	TRBV27	TGTGCCAGCAGGAGGACAGGGGGCCGAGAGACCCAGTACTTC	CASRRTGGRETQYF
.	TRBJ1-6	TRBD1	TRBV19	TGTGCCAGTAGTATCCAGGGGGCTGGTTCACCCCTCCACTTT	CASSIQGAGSPLHF
.	TRBJ1-6	.	TRBV28	TGTGCCAGCAGTAGTGCAGGCTATAATTCACCCCTCCACTTT	CASSSAGYNSPLHF
once	TRBJ1-1	TRBD1	TRBV5-1	TGCGCCAGCAATAAAGACCCGACAGGGAATAGATACACTGAAGCTTTCTTT	CASNKDPTGNRYTEAFF
.	TRBJ2-3	.	TRBV28	TGTGCCAGCAGTTTCGATGGACAGAGCACAGATACGCAGTATTTT	CASSFDGQSTDTQYF
.	TRBJ1-6	TRBD1	TRBV5-6	TGTGCCAGCAGCCCAGGGGGAGAGTCACCCCTCCACTTT	CASSPGGESPLHF
.	TRBJ2-2	.	TRBV4-1	TGCGCCAGCAGCCAAGGCTGGGGCGGAACCGGGGAGCTGTTTTTT	CASSQGWGGTGELFF
.	TRBJ1-3	TRBD1	TRBV6-6	TGTGCCAGCAGTTATTCGAGGGGGCGAGGAAACACCATATATTTT	CASSYSRGRGNTIYF
.	TRBJ2-1	.	TRBV27	TGTGCCAGCAGTTTGCTGCCAGTACGAACTAGCCCAATATACAATGAGCAGTTCTTC	CASSLLPVRTSPIYNEQFF
once	TRBJ2-5	TRBD2	TRBV11-3	TGTGCCAGCAGCTTAGTAGGCGGGGGGGTCCAAGAGACCCAGTACTTC	CASSLVGGGVQETQYF
.	TRBJ2-3	TRBD1	TRBV3-1/TRBV3-2	TGTGCCAGCAGCCCAGCAGGGGGCTGGACAGATACGCAGTATTTT	CASSPAGGWTDTQYF
.	TRBJ1-5	.	TRBV7-2	TGTGCCAGCAGCTTATACGTAGCGCAGCCCCAGCATTTT	CASSLYVAQPQHF
.	TRBJ1-1	.	TRBV4-1	TGCGCCAGCAGCCAAGATGAGGTCACTGAAGCTTTCTTT	CASSQDEVTEAFF